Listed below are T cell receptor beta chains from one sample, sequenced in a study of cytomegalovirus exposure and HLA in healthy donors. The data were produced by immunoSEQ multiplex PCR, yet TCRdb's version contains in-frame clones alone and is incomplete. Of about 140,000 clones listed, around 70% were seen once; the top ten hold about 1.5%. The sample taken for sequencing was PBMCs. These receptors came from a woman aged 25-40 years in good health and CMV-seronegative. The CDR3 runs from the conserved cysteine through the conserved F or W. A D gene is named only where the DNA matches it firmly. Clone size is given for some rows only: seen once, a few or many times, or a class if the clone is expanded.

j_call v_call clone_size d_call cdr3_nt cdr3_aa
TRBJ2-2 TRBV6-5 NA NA TGTGCCAGCAGTTACTCGAGGGCGGGGACCACCGGGGAGCTGTTTTTT CASSYSRAGTTGELFF
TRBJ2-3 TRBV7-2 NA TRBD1 TGTGCCAGCAGCCCTCGGACAGGAAGAGATACGCAGTATTTT CASSPRTGRDTQYF
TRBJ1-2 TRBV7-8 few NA TGTGCCAGCAGCTTACAGGGTGTGGATGGCTACACCTTC CASSLQGVDGYTF
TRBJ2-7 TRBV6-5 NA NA TGTGCCAGCAGTTCGACCAACCGACTCGGCTACGAGCAGTACTTC CASSSTNRLGYEQYF
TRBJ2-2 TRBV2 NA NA TGTGCCAGCAGTGAAACTAGTATGGGAACCGGGGAGCTGTTTTTT CASSETSMGTGELFF
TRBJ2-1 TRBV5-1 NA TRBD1 TGCGCCAGCAGCCCCAGGACAGGGGTTTACAATGAGCAGTTCTTC CASSPRTGVYNEQFF
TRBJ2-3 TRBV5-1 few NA TGCGCCAGCAGCCCGACCATAACACTAGCCGACACAGATACGCAGTATTTT CASSPTITLADTDTQYF
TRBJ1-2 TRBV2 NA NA TGTGCCAGCATCCAGGACACCGGCAATGCGGGCTACACCTTC CASIQDTGNAGYTF
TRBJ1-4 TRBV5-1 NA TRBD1 TGCGCCAGCAGCGACGGACAGGGGGTTTACGAAAAACTGTTTTTT CASSDGQGVYEKLFF
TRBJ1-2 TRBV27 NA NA TGTGCCAGCAGCCCCCGCGGCCTCGGGGGCTACACCTTC CASSPRGLGGYTF
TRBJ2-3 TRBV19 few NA TGTGCCAGTAACCGACAGGGAGTTTTACTCGGGAGTGAAGATACGCAGTATTTT CASNRQGVLLGSEDTQYF
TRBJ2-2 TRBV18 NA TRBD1 TGTGCCAGCTCGCGACAACAGGGGGGTGTAAACGCCGGGGAGCTGTTTTTT CASSRQQGGVNAGELFF
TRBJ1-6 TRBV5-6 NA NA TGTGCCAGCACCAATGGTCCAGGGACCTATAATTCACCCCTCCACTTT CASTNGPGTYNSPLHF
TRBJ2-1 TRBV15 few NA TGTGCCACCAGCAGTGGGCCCAATTGGGCATCGGAGCAGTTCTTC CATSSGPNWASEQFF
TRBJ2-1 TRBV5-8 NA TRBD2 TGTGCCAGCAGCTTGCGCGGGGGGGCGGTGAATGAGCAGTTCTTC CASSLRGGAVNEQFF
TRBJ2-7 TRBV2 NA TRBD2 TGTGCCAGCAGTATGACTAGCGGGAGGTCCCACTCCTACGAGCAGTACTTC CASSMTSGRSHSYEQYF
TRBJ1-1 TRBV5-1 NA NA TGCGCCAGCAGTTCTCAGGCCGGGGAGACTGAAGCTTTCTTT CASSSQAGETEAFF
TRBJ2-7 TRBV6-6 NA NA TGTGCCAGCAGCCTCTACGGGGGCGAGCAGTACTTC CASSLYGGEQYF
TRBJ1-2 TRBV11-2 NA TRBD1 TGTGCCAGCGGCGGGACAGCTTACTATGGCTACACCTTC CASGGTAYYGYTF
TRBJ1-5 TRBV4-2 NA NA TGTGCCAGCAGCCCTACGATAGGCGGCCAGCCCCAGCATTTT CASSPTIGGQPQHF
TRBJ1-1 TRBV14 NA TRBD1 TGTGCCAGCAGCCAACCTGGGGGATGGATAACACAGGGGGAGAACACTGAAGCTTTCTTT CASSQPGGWITQGENTEAFF
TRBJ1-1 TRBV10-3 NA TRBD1 TGTGCCATCAGTGAGGGGATACAGGGGAGGAACACTGAAGCTTTCTTT CAISEGIQGRNTEAFF
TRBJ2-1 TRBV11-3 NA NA TGTGCCAGCAGCTCGAGTAGTTACAATGAGCAGTTCTTC CASSSSSYNEQFF
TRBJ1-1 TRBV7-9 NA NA TGTGCCAGCAGCCTGATCGAGGGTGAAGCTTTCTTT CASSLIEGEAFF
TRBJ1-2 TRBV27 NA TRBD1 TGTGCCAGCAGTTTAGGGACAGGGACTTTCAATGGTGGCTACACCTTC CASSLGTGTFNGGYTF
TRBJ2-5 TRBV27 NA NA TGTGCCAGCAGTAGAGGAGAGACCCAGTACTTC CASSRGETQYF
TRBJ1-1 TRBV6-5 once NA TGTGCCAGCAGTTACTTTCGGACATCGAACACTGAAGCTTTCTTT CASSYFRTSNTEAFF
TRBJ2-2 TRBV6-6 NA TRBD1 TGTGCCAGCACCCGACCGGGACAGGGGAACACCGGGGAGCTGTTTTTT CASTRPGQGNTGELFF
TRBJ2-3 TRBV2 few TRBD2 TGTGCCAGCAGATATAGCGGGGGGGGGACCACAGATACGCAGTATTTT CASRYSGGGTTDTQYF
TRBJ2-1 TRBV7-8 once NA TGTGCCAGCAGCTTAGCTCCCGGGACTCAAAGCAATGAGCAGTTCTTC CASSLAPGTQSNEQFF
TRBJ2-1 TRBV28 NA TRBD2 TGTGCCAGCAGTTTTTTAAAGCGGGGGGGCGAGGATGAGCAGTTCTTC CASSFLKRGGEDEQFF
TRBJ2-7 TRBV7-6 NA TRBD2 TGTGCCAGCAGCGGACTACTAGCGGGAGCCCCCCACGAGCAGTACTTC CASSGLLAGAPHEQYF
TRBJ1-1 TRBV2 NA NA TGTGCCAGCAGTGAAGGAGCCAGGGGAGACACTGAAGCTTTCTTT CASSEGARGDTEAFF
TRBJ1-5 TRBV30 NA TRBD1 TGTGCCTGGAGTCTCCATCAGACAGGGGGAAATCAGCCCCAGCATTTT CAWSLHQTGGNQPQHF
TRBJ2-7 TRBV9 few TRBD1 TGTGCCAGCAGCATGACAGGGGGCGAGCAGTACTTC CASSMTGGEQYF
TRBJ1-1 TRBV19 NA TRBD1 TGTGCCAGTAGTTGGACAGGGCGACGTGTGAACACTGAAGCTTTCTTT CASSWTGRRVNTEAFF
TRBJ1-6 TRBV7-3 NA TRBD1 TGTGCCAGCAGCTCCGGGACAGCCGGTTCACCCCTCCACTTT CASSSGTAGSPLHF
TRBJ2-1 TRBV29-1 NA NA TGCAGCGTGAGGGGGTGGGGCAGGGGAGACAATGAGCAGTTCTTC CSVRGWGRGDNEQFF
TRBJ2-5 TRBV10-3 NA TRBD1 TGTGCCATCGGACAGGGACAGGGGGCGGGTCAAGAGACCCAGTACTTC CAIGQGQGAGQETQYF
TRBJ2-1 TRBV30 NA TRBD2 TGTGCCTGGGGGACTAGCGCCAAACTAAATGAGCAGTTCTTC CAWGTSAKLNEQFF
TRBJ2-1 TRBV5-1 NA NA TGCGCCAGCAGCTTGGCGACAAGCTCCTACAATGAGCAGTTCTTC CASSLATSSYNEQFF
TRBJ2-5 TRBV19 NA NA TGTGCCAGTAGTCGTTCCCGGGACTTAGAGACCCAGTACTTC CASSRSRDLETQYF
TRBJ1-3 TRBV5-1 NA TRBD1 TGCGCCAGCAGTTTTAATGGACAGGGCTCTGGAAACACCATATATTTT CASSFNGQGSGNTIYF
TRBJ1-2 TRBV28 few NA TGTGCCAGCAGTTTACAGGGCCATGGCTACACCTTC CASSLQGHGYTF
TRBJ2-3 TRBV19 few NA TGTGCCAGTAGGACGGCGGGCACAGATACGCAGTATTTT CASRTAGTDTQYF
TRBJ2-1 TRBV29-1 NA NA TGCAGCGTTGGGGTGGGCCTAGCGAATGGCAATGAGCAGTTCTTC CSVGVGLANGNEQFF